This T cell receptor (beta chain) was found in a study of cytomegalovirus exposure and HLA in healthy donors. General study findings and limits: Through in vitro validation, three CMV-associated chains were shown to be specific for CMV antigens. Reports showed the classifier diagnosing cytomegalovirus status with high specificity and sensitivity. According to the study, around 180 TCR beta chains were cytomegalovirus-associated. First-cohort TCR clusters tended to co-occur in the 120 or so validation repertoires, a later analysis found.

The data were produced by immunoSEQ multiplex PCR, yet TCRdb's version contains in-frame clones alone and is incomplete. The sample carries roughly 180,000 clones, roughly 86% recorded once. This CDR3 comprises 17 residues. The V gene's germline CDR1 is SGHTA and CDR2 FQGTGA. The trim removed 3 bases at V and 0 bases at J, leaving 8 bases unmatched. Concerning this clone itself: Its cognate antigen is unknown.

This TCR was recovered from a man aged 30 to 45 in good health and CMV-seropositive. The sample taken for sequencing was PBMCs. The V call is TRBV7-3, the J call TRBJ2-1, with 7 bases aligning to TRBD1. CDR3 in amino acids: CASSLRVTGSSYNEQFF. The CDR3 region has the DNA TGTGCCAGCAGCTTGCGTGTGACAGGGAGCTCCTACAATGAGCAGTTCTTC.